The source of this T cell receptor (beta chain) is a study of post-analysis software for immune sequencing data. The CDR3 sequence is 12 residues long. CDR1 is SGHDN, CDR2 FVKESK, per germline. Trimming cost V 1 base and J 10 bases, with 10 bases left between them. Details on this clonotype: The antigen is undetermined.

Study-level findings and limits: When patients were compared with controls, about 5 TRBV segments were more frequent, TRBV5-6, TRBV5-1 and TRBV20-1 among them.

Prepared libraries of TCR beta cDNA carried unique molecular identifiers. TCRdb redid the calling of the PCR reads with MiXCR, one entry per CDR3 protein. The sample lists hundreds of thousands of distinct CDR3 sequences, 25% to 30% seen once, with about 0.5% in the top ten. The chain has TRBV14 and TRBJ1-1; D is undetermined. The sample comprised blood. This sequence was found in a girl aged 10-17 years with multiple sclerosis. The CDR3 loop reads CASSQGGPGAFF. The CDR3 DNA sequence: TGTGCCAGCAGCCAAGGTGGGCCCGGAGCTTTCTTT.